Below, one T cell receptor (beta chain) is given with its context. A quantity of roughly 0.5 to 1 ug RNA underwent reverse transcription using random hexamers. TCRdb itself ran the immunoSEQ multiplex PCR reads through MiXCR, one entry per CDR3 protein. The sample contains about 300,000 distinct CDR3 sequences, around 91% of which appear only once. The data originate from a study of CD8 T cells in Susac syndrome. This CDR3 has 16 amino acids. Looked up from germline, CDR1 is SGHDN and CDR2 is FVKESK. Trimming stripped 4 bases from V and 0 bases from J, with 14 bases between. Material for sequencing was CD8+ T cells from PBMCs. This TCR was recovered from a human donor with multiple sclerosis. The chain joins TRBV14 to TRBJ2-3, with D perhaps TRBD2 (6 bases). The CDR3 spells CASSPTPGESTDTQYF. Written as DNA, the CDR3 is TGTGCCAGCAGCCCCACCCCGGGGGAAAGCACAGATACGCAGTATTTT.